This T cell receptor beta chain stems from a study of cytomegalovirus exposure and HLA in healthy donors. Study findings and constraints: A later analysis associated roughly 15,000 TCR beta sequences with HLA alleles at a 0.05 false discovery rate.

On this clone: Its specificity is not known.

PCR was performed using 60 Vbeta and 13 Jbeta primers. The protocol was immunoSEQ multiplex PCR, while the TCRdb copy is restricted to in-frame clones and leaves out a portion. The sample has 110,000 or so clones, around 81% seen once. Germline-derived CDR1 and CDR2 are SGHRS and YFSETQ. The CDR3 consists of 19 residues. The V segment lost 2 bases and the J segment 5 bases; nucleotides outside the gene matches: 20. Sequenced: PBMCs. This rearrangement joins TRBV5-1 to TRBJ2-3; the match to TRBD1 covers 7 bases. The clonotype was recovered from a woman between 40 and 55 years old in good health and CMV-seronegative. The CDR3 DNA reads as TGCGCCAGCAGCTTAGGCTATTGGACAGGCTATCATTTTAAAGATACGCAGTATTTT. Protein product: CASSLGYWTGYHFKDTQYF.